Listed below are T cell receptor beta chains from one sample, sequenced in a study of read filtering for tumor transcriptome and immune sequencing. TCRdb redid the calling of the reads with MiXCR, one entry per CDR3 protein. This table has roughly 82,000 distinct CDR3 sequences, approximately 13% appearing once. The sequencing input was a population of CD138-negative cells sorted from bone marrow. These TCRs come from a donor over 35 with multiple myeloma. The CDR3 runs from the conserved cysteine through the conserved F or W. A D gene is named only where the DNA matches it firmly. Clone size appears in some rows only: once, few, many, or a class for an expanded clone.

>many|TRBJ2-1|.|TRBV5-1|13
CASSLGYYNEQFF
TGCGCCAGCAGCCTAGGATACTACAATGAGCAGTTCTTC
>few|TRBJ2-2|.|TRBV7-3|15
CASSFVQPDTGELFF
TGTGCCAGCAGCTTTGTCCAGCCGGACACCGGGGAGCTGTTTTTT
>many|TRBJ1-1|.|TRBV18|16
CASSPPVSGGNTEAFF
TGTGCCAGCTCACCACCAGTTTCGGGGGGGAACACTGAAGCTTTCTTT
>.|TRBJ2-1|TRBD1|TRBV6-6|14
CASHKGQGANEQFF
TGTGCCAGCCATAAGGGACAGGGAGCCAATGAGCAGTTCTTC
>many|TRBJ2-3|.|TRBV29-1|12
CSAGYGTDTQYF
TGCAGCGCCGGCTACGGCACAGATACGCAGTATTTT
>many|TRBJ2-2|.|TRBV5-1|15
CASQATWGQIGELFF
TGCGCCAGCCAGGCAACTTGGGGGCAGATCGGGGAGCTGTTTTTT
>many|TRBJ2-5|.|TRBV5-1|15
CASSLQGRGMETQYF
TGCGCCAGCAGCTTGCAGGGGCGCGGAATGGAGACCCAGTACTTC
>.|TRBJ2-5|.|TRBV18|11
CASSPVETQYF
TGTGCCAGCTCACCGGTGGAGACCCAGTACTTC
>.|TRBJ1-2|TRBD1|TRBV29-1|14
CSVEAGTANYGYTF
TGCAGCGTTGAAGCCGGGACAGCTAACTATGGCTACACCTTC
>many|TRBJ2-1|TRBD2|TRBV4-1|16
CASSQDRLAGGGEQFF
TGCGCCAGCAGCCAAGATAGACTAGCGGGAGGGGGTGAGCAGTTCTTC
>few|TRBJ2-7|.|TRBV29-1|14
CSAGVFQSSYEQYF
TGCAGCGCCGGGGTTTTTCAAAGCTCCTACGAGCAGTACTTC
>many|TRBJ2-1|.|TRBV5-8|15
CASRRRDSSYNEQFF
TGTGCCAGCAGGAGGCGGGACAGTTCCTACAATGAGCAGTTCTTC
>many|TRBJ2-1|.|TRBV28|13
CASSYSLYNEQFF
TGTGCCAGCAGTTATAGCCTTTACAATGAGCAGTTCTTC
>.|TRBJ2-5|.|TRBV12-3/TRBV12-4|14
CASSLRLRRETQYF
TGTGCCAGCAGTCTGAGGCTGAGGCGGGAGACCCAGTACTTC
>.|TRBJ2-3|TRBD2|TRBV6-5|13
CASSPLAGGTQYF
TGTGCCAGCAGCCCTTTAGCGGGAGGTACGCAGTATTTT
>many|TRBJ2-3|TRBD2|TRBV20-1|15
CSARRLAGDTDTQYF
TGCAGTGCTAGGCGACTAGCGGGAGACACAGATACGCAGTATTTT
>many|TRBJ2-3|.|TRBV7-9|11
CASSLEDTQYF
TGTGCCAGCAGCTTAGAGGATACGCAGTATTTT
>many|TRBJ1-1|.|TRBV27|12
CASRATETEAFF
TGTGCCAGCAGGGCTACAGAGACTGAAGCTTTCTTT
>few|TRBJ2-7|.|TRBV5-1|14
CASSPGAESYEQYF
TGCGCCAGCAGCCCCGGGGCGGAATCCTACGAGCAGTACTTC
>many|TRBJ2-1|.|TRBV6-2/TRBV6-3|15
CASKDLAWAGNEQFF
TGTGCCAGCAAAGACCTAGCGTGGGCAGGGAATGAGCAGTTCTTC
>.|TRBJ2-5|.|TRBV2|12
CARRDGQETQYF
TGTGCCAGACGGGACGGACAAGAGACCCAGTACTTC
>many|TRBJ2-3|TRBD2|TRBV7-2|16
CASSLWAGGGTDTQYF
TGTGCCAGCAGCTTATGGGCGGGAGGAGGAACAGATACGCAGTATTTT
>.|TRBJ2-7|.|TRBV11-2|13
CASTPGTGYEQYF
TGTGCCAGCACCCCCGGGACGGGCTACGAGCAGTACTTC
>many|TRBJ2-3|.|TRBV29-1|13
CSHPGPGTDMQYF
TGCAGCCACCCAGGACCGGGCACAGATATGCAGTATTTT
>many|TRBJ1-2|TRBD1|TRBV29-1|16
CSVEGPLDRGNYGYTF
TGCAGCGTTGAGGGTCCCCTAGACAGGGGAAACTATGGCTACACCTTC
>once|TRBJ1-4|TRBD1|TRBV28|13
CAVGQGGSEKLFF
TGTGCGGTTGGACAGGGCGGTAGTGAAAAACTGTTTTTT
>.|TRBJ2-7|TRBD1|TRBV19|13
CASSIGTGYEQYF
TGTGCCAGTAGTATAGGGACAGGGTACGAGCAGTACTTC
>many|TRBJ2-1|.|TRBV7-2|12
CASSLDMNEQFF
TGTGCCAGCAGCTTAGATATGAATGAGCAGTTCTTC
>many|TRBJ1-2|.|TRBV9|15
CASSVAGMGGALFTF
TGTGCCAGCAGCGTAGCGGGAATGGGGGGCGCATTATTCACCTTC
>many|TRBJ2-5|.|TRBV9|14
CASSVGLAVETQYF
TGTGCCAGCAGCGTAGGGTTGGCGGTAGAGACCCAGTACTTC
>many|TRBJ2-3|TRBD2|TRBV27|17
CASSFTYPGLAGGTQYF
TGTGCCAGCAGTTTTACATATCCGGGACTAGCGGGCGGTACGCAGTATTTT
>many|TRBJ2-1|.|TRBV2|15
CASFPRPLESHEQFF
TGTGCCAGCTTCCCTCGCCCCCTGGAATCCCATGAGCAGTTCTTC
>.|TRBJ2-5|TRBD2|TRBV5-1|18
CASSLVAGGAQDWETQYF
TGCGCCAGCAGCTTGGTAGCGGGAGGGGCCCAGGATTGGGAGACCCAGTACTTC
>.|TRBJ1-1|.|TRBV28|14
CASSLRPDYTEAFF
TGTGCCAGCAGTTTACGGCCAGACTACACTGAAGCTTTCTTT
>many|TRBJ2-7|TRBD2|TRBV20-1|13
CSASRAGEGEQYF
TGCAGTGCTAGTCGAGCGGGAGAGGGCGAGCAGTACTTC
>many|TRBJ1-5|.|TRBV7-3|13
CASSPQGGQPQHF
TGTGCCAGCAGCCCACAGGGCGGGCAGCCCCAGCATTTT
>many|TRBJ2-1|.|TRBV12-3/TRBV12-4|14
CASIPGGTNNEQFF
TGTGCCAGCATTCCCGGGGGAACAAACAATGAGCAGTTCTTC
>few|TRBJ1-5|.|TRBV9|15
CASSVGGFSNQPQHF
TGTGCCAGCAGCGTAGGTGGGTTCAGCAATCAGCCCCAGCATTTT
>many|TRBJ2-1|TRBD2|TRBV6-6|17
CASSYLPIGRAGNERFF
TGTGCCAGCAGTTATCTTCCCATTGGGAGGGCGGGGAATGAGCGGTTCTTC
>many|TRBJ2-2|.|TRBV28|14
CASRRQGNTGELFF
TGTGCCAGCAGAAGGCAGGGGAACACCGGGGAGCTGTTTTTT
>many|TRBJ1-1|.|TRBV5-1|15
CASSLEERGYTEAFF
TGCGCCAGCAGCTTGGAAGAGCGAGGGTACACTGAAGCTTTCTTT
>many|TRBJ2-2|TRBD2|TRBV20-1|14
CSASSSGYTGELFF
TGCAGTGCTAGTAGTAGCGGGTACACCGGGGAGCTGTTTTTT
>many|TRBJ1-5|.|TRBV5-1|14
CASSLDGNDQPQHF
TGCGCCAGCAGCTTGGACGGGAACGATCAGCCCCAGCATTTT